What follows are 14 T cell receptor beta chains derived from one specimen sequenced in a study of blood T cells in healthy people across ages (dated by TCRdb to the mid-2010s). The library relied on 5' RACE. The sequencer listed for this sample is Illumina HiSeq 2500. A second PCR of roughly 6 to 11 cycles was run with a J-beta primer mix and a sample-barcoded 5' primer. TCRdb ran its own pipeline on the public reads, namely fastp trimming at Q25 and MiXCR clone calling, and kept in-frame beta chains. When rows share a CDR3 protein, they turn into one entry using the most common DNA and genes. The sample table holds roughly 680,000 distinct CDR3 sequences, of which under 25% were seen once. The ten largest make up 3% to 4% of the sample. Sequenced sample: blood. The source is a man aged 70-80 years in good health.

The chain carries TRBV6-2 or TRBV6-3 and TRBJ2-2; perhaps TRBD1 as D (5 bases). The ends were cut back, 6 bases at V and 6 bases at J, with 14 bases in the middle. Germline CDR1 reads MNHEY; CDR2 reads SVGEGT. This CDR3 has 14 residues. The CDR3 DNA sequence: TGTGCCAGCAGCCCAACAGGCTACGCCGGGGAGCTGTTTTTT. It encodes CASSPTGYAGELFF.

This clonotype was observed at least ten times. V and J are TRBV5-1 and TRBJ2-7; perhaps TRBD1 as D (6 bases). Trimming stripped 0 bases from V and 2 bases from J, with 9 bases between. There are 14 residues in the CDR3. CDR1 and CDR2 (germline): SGHRS, YFSETQ. The CDR3 region is CASSLGTVTYEQYF. CDR3 bases: TGCGCCAGCAGCTTGGGGACAGTCACCTACGAGCAGTACTTC.

J is TRBJ2-5 and V is TRBV27, with 9 bases lining up with TRBD1. The J call may be incorrect, as the DNA end agrees better with TRBJ2-7. This CDR3 has 15 amino acids. The germline V gene encodes CDR1 MNHEY and CDR2 SMNVEV (reference sequence). The CDR3 sequence: CASSLRGQGSNEQYF. The CDR3 nucleotides read TGTGCCAGCAGTCTACGGGGACAGGGAAGCAACGAGCAGTACTTC.

A few counts support this clonotype. This chain links TRBV29-1 with TRBJ1-1; tentative D call: TRBD1 (6 bases). This CDR3 is 14 amino acids long. Deletions cut 5 bases from V and 0 bases from J, with 13 bases between. CDR1 is SQVTM, CDR2 ANQGSEA, per germline. The CDR3 sequence: CSVPSGTLNTEAFF. In nucleotides, the CDR3 is TGCAGCGTTCCCTCCGGGACACTGAACACTGAAGCTTTCTTT.

The genes are TRBV7-3 and TRBJ1-4, with D perhaps TRBD1 (5 bases). V was clipped by 4 bases and J by 9 bases, with 12 bases between them. Germline CDR1 SGHTA, CDR2 FQGTGA. The CDR3 runs to 13 residues. The CDR3 loop is CASSSGPGQKLFF. CDR3 DNA: TGTGCCAGCAGCTCGGGACCGGGCCAAAAACTGTTTTTT. Combining the CDR3 with reference TRBV7-3 and TRBJ1-4 gives the whole variable domain GAGVSQTPSNKVTEKGKYVELRCDPISGHTALYWYRQSLGQGPEFLIYFQGTGAADDSGLPNDRFFAVRPEGSVSTLKIQRTERGDSAVYLCASSSGPGQKLFFGSGTQLSVL.

The J gene is TRBJ2-2, the V gene TRBV5-1; the match to TRBD2 covers 9 bases. This CDR3 has 16 amino acids. V lost 2 bases to trimming and J lost 0 bases; unmatched junction nucleotides: 2. CDR1 SGHRS and CDR2 YFSETQ come from the germline V gene. CDR3 DNA: TGCGCCAGCAGCTTTAGCGGGAGATCGAACACCGGGGAGCTGTTTTTT. This gives the protein CASSFSGRSNTGELFF. Full variable domain (remainder filled in from reference TRBV5-1 and TRBJ2-2): KAGVTQTPRYLIKTRGQQVTLSCSPISGHRSVSWYQQTPGQGLQFLFEYFSETQRNKGNFPGRFSGRQFSNSRSEMNVSTLELGDSALYLCASSFSGRSNTGELFFGEGSRLTVL.

In DNA, the CDR3 is TGCAGTGCTCCCGGCATAGCGGGAGCACCAACTGAGCAGTTCTTC. Protein: CSAPGIAGAPTEQFF. The chain carries TRBV20-1 and TRBJ2-1, with 9 bases that match TRBD2. CDR3 length: 15 residues. V gave up 5 bases and J gave up 9 bases; unmatched junction bases: 14. CDR1 is DFQATT and CDR2 is SNEGSKA in the germline V gene (reference sequence).

The chain couples TRBV9 to TRBJ2-5; 7 nucleotides align to TRBD2. The junction had 10 bases not matched to a gene; V was cut back by 4 bases and J by 4 bases. CDR3 size: 15 residues. Germline CDR1 reads SGDLS; CDR2 reads YYNGEE. The chain's CDR3 is CASSPTSLQGETQYF. In DNA form, the CDR3 reads TGTGCCAGCAGCCCGACTAGCCTGCAGGGAGAGACCCAGTACTTC.

This clonotype was recorded a few times. The chain carries TRBV19 and TRBJ2-5; maybe TRBD2 (5 bases). The J call may be faulty, since TRBJ2-1 better matches the DNA end. CDR3 size: 14 residues. Germline V gives CDR1 LNHDA, CDR2 SQIVND (reference sequence). CDR3 nucleotide sequence: TGTGCCAGTAGTCCCTCACTAGTGGGCGGTGAGCAGTTCTTC. It specifies CASSPSLVGGEQFF.

This clonotype appeared a few times. V gene TRBV7-8 combines with J gene TRBJ2-2, with D tentatively TRBD1 (5 bases). Per the germline V gene, CDR1 is SGHVS and CDR2 is FQNEAQ. The CDR3 extends over 16 amino acids. V dropped 3 bases and J dropped 1 base, with 12 bases sitting between them. The CDR3 sequence is CASSFSLGQNTGELFF. The CDR3, as DNA: TGTGCCAGCAGCTTTTCCCTTGGACAGAACACCGGGGAGCTGTTTTTT.

The chain has TRBV3-1 and TRBJ1-4; 7 nucleotides line up with TRBD1. From germline, CDR1 is LGHDT and CDR2 YNNKEL (reference sequence). Trimming at V came to 4 bases and at J to 7 bases, leaving 9 bases not matched to a gene. CDR3 length equals 15 residues. As DNA, the CDR3 is TGTGCCAGCAGCCTCCAGACAGGGCAGACTGAAAAACTGTTTTTT. Translated: CASSLQTGQTEKLFF.

This clonotype was counted many times. CDR3 in amino acids: CASSTMGAGSSSGANVLTF. The CDR3 DNA follows: TGTGCCAGCAGTACAATGGGGGCAGGAAGCAGCTCTGGGGCCAACGTCCTGACTTTC. The V call is TRBV2, the J call TRBJ2-6, with D tentatively TRBD1 (6 bases). Germline assignment: CDR1 SNHLY and CDR2 FYNNEI. The CDR3 runs to 19 residues. The ends were cut back, 5 bases at V and 0 bases at J, with 20 bases in the middle.

This clonotype was recorded a few times. This chain connects TRBV12-3 or TRBV12-4 to TRBJ2-5, with 11 bases lining up with TRBD1. This CDR3 contains 14 residues. J gave up 8 bases and V 5 bases, and 7 bases lay outside the gene matches. The CDR3 region has the DNA TGTGCCAGCAGTACCGGGACAGGGGGTCAAACCCAGTACTTC. Its translation is CASSTGTGGQTQYF.

The chain carries TRBV29-1 and TRBJ2-1; 8 bases are shared with TRBD2. Per germline, CDR1 SQVTM and CDR2 ANQGSEA. Losses at the gene ends were 4 bases for V and 6 bases for J; bases not matched to a gene: 14. The CDR3 is 16 residues long. For the CDR3, the DNA is TGCAGCGTTGGGGGGATAGCGGGGCGTCCGGTCAATGAGCAGTTCTTC. Encoded protein: CSVGGIAGRPVNEQFF.